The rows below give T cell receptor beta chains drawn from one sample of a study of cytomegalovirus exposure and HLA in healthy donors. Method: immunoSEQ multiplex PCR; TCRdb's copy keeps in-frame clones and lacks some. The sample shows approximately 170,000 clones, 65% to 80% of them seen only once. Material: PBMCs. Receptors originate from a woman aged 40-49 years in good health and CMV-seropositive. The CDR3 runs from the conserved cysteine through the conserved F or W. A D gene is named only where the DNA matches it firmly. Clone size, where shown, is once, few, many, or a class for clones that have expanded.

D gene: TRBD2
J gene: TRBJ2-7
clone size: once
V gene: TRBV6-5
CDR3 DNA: TGTGCCAGCAGTCATACTAGCGGACCCTACGAGCAGTACTTC
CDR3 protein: CASSHTSGPYEQYF

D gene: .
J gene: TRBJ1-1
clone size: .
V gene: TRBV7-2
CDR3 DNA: TGTGCCAGCAGAACAGCTGTTGGGACTGAAGCTTTCTTT
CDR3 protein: CASRTAVGTEAFF

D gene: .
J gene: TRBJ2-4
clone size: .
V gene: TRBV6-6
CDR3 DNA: TGTGCCAGCATAAGGGGAGGAGAGAACATTCAGTACTTC
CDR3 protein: CASIRGGENIQYF

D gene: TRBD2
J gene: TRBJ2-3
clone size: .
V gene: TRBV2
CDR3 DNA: TGTGCCAGCAGCGTACTAGCGGGAGGCACAGATACGCAGTATTTT
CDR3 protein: CASSVLAGGTDTQYF

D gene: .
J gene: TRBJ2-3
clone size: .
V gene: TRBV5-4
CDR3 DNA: TGTGCCAGCAGCTTGTTGGCGGGAACAGATACGCAGTATTTT
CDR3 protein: CASSLLAGTDTQYF

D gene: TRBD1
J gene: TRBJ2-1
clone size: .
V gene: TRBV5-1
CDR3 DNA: TGCGCCAGCAGCCCGGAACCGGGACAGTACAATGAGCAGTTCTTC
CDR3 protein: CASSPEPGQYNEQFF

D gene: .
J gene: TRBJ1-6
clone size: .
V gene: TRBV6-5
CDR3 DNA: TGTGCCAGCAGTTACAGGGGTAGCAATTCACCCCTCCACTTT
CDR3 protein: CASSYRGSNSPLHF

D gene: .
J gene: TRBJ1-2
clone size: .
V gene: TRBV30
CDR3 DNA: TGTGCCTGGAGTGCAGGGGCAGTAAGTGGCTACACCTTC
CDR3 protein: CAWSAGAVSGYTF

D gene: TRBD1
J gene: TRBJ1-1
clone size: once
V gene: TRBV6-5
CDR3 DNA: TGTGCCAGCAGTCCAGGGGGTGTGAACACTGAAGCTTTCTTT
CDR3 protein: CASSPGGVNTEAFF

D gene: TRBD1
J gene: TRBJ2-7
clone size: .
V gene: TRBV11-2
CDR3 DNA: TGTGCCAGCAGCTTAGGGACGTGGGGACAGGGGACATTTTACGAGCAGTACTTC
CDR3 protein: CASSLGTWGQGTFYEQYF

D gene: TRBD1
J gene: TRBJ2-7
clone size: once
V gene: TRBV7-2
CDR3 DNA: TGTGCCAGCAGCTTGGGGACAGGCCTTCACGAGCAGTACTTC
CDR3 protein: CASSLGTGLHEQYF